The 20 T cell receptor beta chains in this list originate from one sample, sequenced in a study of blood T cell repertoires in COVID-19. Assay used: immunoSEQ multiplex PCR; TCRdb lists only in-frame clones, some missing. The sample holds about 100,000 clones; about 85% are singletons and the top ten take 13%. Sequences were obtained from peripheral blood. The receptors were sampled from a man in his forties or fifties with active or convalescent COVID-19.

V gene TRBV6-5 combines with J gene TRBJ1-5; perhaps TRBD1 as D (6 bases). Germline-derived CDR1 and CDR2 are MNHEY and SVGAGI. V lost 8 bases and J lost 0, with 11 bases in between. The CDR3 totals 14 residues. CDR3: CASGGAVSNQPQHF. The DNA of the CDR3 is TGTGCCAGCGGGGGGGCGGTTAGCAATCAGCCCCAGCATTTT.

Written as DNA, the CDR3 is TGTGCCACCGGGCGGGAGGTTAACACCGGGGAGCTGTTTTTT. Its protein is CATGREVNTGELFF. This sequence joins TRBV24-1 and TRBJ2-2, with 8 bases lining up with TRBD2. Germline trimming cut 9 bases from V and 2 bases from J; bases unmatched to any gene: 4. Germline values: CDR1 KGHDR, CDR2 SFDVKD. This CDR3 is 14 amino acids long.

J is TRBJ2-3 and V is TRBV5-4; 8 bases map to TRBD2. The CDR3 length is 15 residues. CDR1 and CDR2 from the germline V gene are SGHNT and YYREEE (reference sequence). V was pared by 2 bases and J by 3 bases, with 5 bases of the junction left unmatched. The DNA for the CDR3 is TGTGCCAGCAGCTTCACAGCGGGAGCGACAGATACGCAGTATTTT. Amino acids: CASSFTAGATDTQYF.

V usage is TRBV9 and J usage is TRBJ2-3; D possibly corresponds to TRBD2 (5 bases). The length of the CDR3 is 13 residues. Trimming cost V 3 bases and J 3 bases, with 8 bases left between them. The germline CDR1 and CDR2 sequences are SGDLS and YYNGEE. The CDR3 sequence is CASSALGTDTQYF. CDR3 bases: TGTGCCAGCAGCGCACTAGGGACAGATACGCAGTATTTT.

This clone was picked up a small number of times. This chain connects TRBV23-1 to TRBJ1-2; TRBD1 is a possible D gene (5 bases). TRBV23-1 is flagged as an ORF with uncertain function. Between the trimmed V and J ends, which lost 0 bases and 4 bases, there was a span of 24 bases. This CDR3 has 19 residues. DNA of the CDR3: TGCGCCAGCAGTCAATCCGGAGCGGCTGGGACTGGGATCTCCTATGGCTACACCTTC. Translation: CASSQSGAAGTGISYGYTF.

This chain connects TRBV3-1 (or the pseudogene TRBV3-2) to TRBJ2-5, with TRBD2 matching over 14 bases. Germline CDR1 reads LGHDT; CDR2 reads YNNKEL (reference sequence). The CDR3 consists of 16 residues. J was trimmed by 6 bases and V by 4 bases; bases with no gene match: 7. The chain's CDR3 is CASSPGTSGRWKTQYF. The CDR3 bases are TGTGCCAGCAGCCCCGGGACTAGCGGGAGATGGAAGACCCAGTACTTC.

This chain links TRBV7-9 with TRBJ2-1; 8 nucleotides line up with TRBD1. The CDR3 runs 13 residues. V was pared by 3 bases and J by 8 bases, with 3 bases of the junction left unmatched. Germline CDR1 is SEHNR and CDR2 is FQNEAQ (reference sequence). CDR3 coding DNA: TGTGCCAGCAGCTTGCTACAGGGGGATGAGCAGTTCTTC. It yields the protein CASSLLQGDEQFF.

On this clone itself: The same CDR3 is also encoded by other DNA sequences in this sample. The gene calls are TRBV27 and TRBJ1-2, with D possibly being TRBD1 (5 bases). The V and J ends lost 5 bases and 8 bases respectively, with 15 bases between them. The CDR3 loop spans 13 amino acids. The germline V gene has CDR1 MNHEY and CDR2 SMNVEV (reference sequence). The CDR3 loop reads CASSPQGLGGYTF. CDR3 in DNA: TGTGCCAGCAGTCCTCAGGGTCTGGGGGGCTACACCTTC.

The V call is TRBV4-1, the J call TRBJ2-7, with TRBD1 identical over 12 bases. With 4 bases clipped from V and 0 bases from J, the junction kept 16 bases outside the gene matches. The CDR3 is made up of 20 amino acids. Germline loops: CDR1 MGHRA, CDR2 YSYEKL. The CDR3 coding sequence is TGCGCCAGCAGCCCCGCGGGGACAGGGGGCGTCGGGGCAAGCTCCTACGAGCAGTACTTC. Protein sequence: CASSPAGTGGVGASSYEQYF.

V and J are TRBV7-9 and TRBJ2-1; D call uncertain. CDR1 and CDR2 from the germline V gene are SEHNR and FQNEAQ (reference sequence). This CDR3 spans 13 amino acids. V shed 5 bases and J shed 5 bases, with 10 bases lying between them. This CDR3 reads CASSAALDNEQFF. Written as DNA, the CDR3 is TGTGCCAGCAGCGCGGCCTTGGACAATGAGCAGTTCTTC.

This sequence joins TRBV10-2 and TRBJ1-4, with 10 nucleotides matching TRBD1. The V segment lost 1 base and the J segment 7 bases; nucleotides outside the gene matches: 0. The CDR3 runs 14 residues. Germline V gives CDR1 WSHSY, CDR2 SAAADI. The CDR3 sequence is CASSEWTGGEKLFF. Written as DNA, the CDR3 is TGCGCCAGCAGTGAGTGGACAGGGGGTGAAAAACTGTTTTTT.

The V gene is TRBV5-1, the J gene TRBJ2-6, with TRBD1 matching 7 bases. The CDR3 spans 14 residues. Per germline, CDR1 SGHRS and CDR2 YFSETQ. Trimming took 4 bases from V and 2 from J; bases not matched to a gene: 0. This chain's CDR3 is CASSDRAGANVLTF. The CDR3 DNA sequence: TGCGCCAGCAGCGACAGGGCTGGGGCCAACGTCCTGACTTTC.

The DNA for the CDR3 is TGTGCCAGCTCACCTCCGGTTGATGGCACTGAAGCTTTCTTT. Translation gives CASSPPVDGTEAFF. V usage is TRBV18 and J usage is TRBJ1-1; D is uncertain. The CDR3 is 14 amino acids. Deletions cut 3 bases from V and 4 bases from J, with 12 bases between. CDR1 and CDR2 (germline): KGHSH, LQKENI.

V and J are TRBV11-2 and TRBJ1-1; D remains unclear. Trimming cost V 5 bases and J 3 bases, with 13 bases left between them. The germline V gene encodes CDR1 SGHAT and CDR2 FQNNGV. The CDR3 extends over 14 amino acids. CDR3 protein: CASSRVSVDTEAFF. CDR3 DNA sequence: TGTGCCAGCAGCCGCGTAAGTGTAGACACTGAAGCTTTCTTT.

CDR3 sequence: CASSLKLNTGELFF. The CDR3 nucleotides are TGCGCCAGCAGCTTGAAGCTGAACACCGGGGAGCTGTTTTTT. The chain combines TRBV5-1 with TRBJ2-2; D unresolved. The ends were cut back, 1 base at V and 1 base at J, with 5 bases in the middle. CDR1 and CDR2 (germline): SGHRS, YFSETQ. The CDR3 has 14 residues.

The rearrangement joins TRBV6-5 to TRBJ2-3; D unresolved. CDR1 MNHEY and CDR2 SVGAGI come from the germline V gene. The V gene lost 6 bases and the J gene lost 0 bases, with 13 bases spanning the gap. This CDR3 contains 15 residues. The CDR3 sequence is CASSRNTASTDTQYF. DNA for the CDR3: TGTGCCAGCAGCCGAAACACCGCTAGCACAGATACGCAGTATTTT.

This rearrangement joins TRBV14 to TRBJ2-3, with TRBD2 identical over 7 bases. This CDR3 spans 15 amino acids. The junction had 9 bases not matched to a gene; V was cut back by 4 bases and J by 5 bases. Germline V gene sequence: CDR1 SGHDN, CDR2 FVKESK. CDR3 sequence reads: CASSPRLAGGDTQYF. CDR3 DNA: TGTGCCAGCAGCCCCAGACTAGCTGGAGGAGATACGCAGTATTTT.

This chain joins TRBV19 and TRBJ1-2; D is unresolved. V dropped 2 bases and J dropped 0 bases, with 7 bases sitting between them. Germline V lookup: CDR1 LNHDA, CDR2 SQIVND (reference sequence). The CDR3 runs 14 residues. The CDR3 reads CASSISQANYGYTF. DNA for the CDR3: TGTGCCAGTAGTATAAGTCAGGCTAACTATGGCTACACCTTC.

The chain combines TRBV11-2 with TRBJ2-3, with D tentatively TRBD2 (5 bases). V was shortened by 3 bases and J by 4 bases, with 8 bases between the two germline ends. The CDR3 is 13 residues long. Germline CDR1 and CDR2: SGHAT and FQNNGV. CDR3 in DNA: TGTGCCAGCAGCTTGGGGAGTCCAGATACGCAGTATTTT. The encoded protein is CASSLGSPDTQYF.

This chain connects TRBV11-3 to TRBJ2-7; 14 nucleotides align to TRBD2. Germline CDR1 SGHNT, CDR2 YENEEA. The V and J ends lost 5 bases and 3 bases, in that order; junction bases with no gene match: 9. This CDR3 has 17 residues. The CDR3 coding sequence is TGTGCCAGCAGCCCGTTGGGACTAGCGGGAGATCGCTACGAGCAGTACTTC. It encodes CASSPLGLAGDRYEQYF.